This T cell receptor (beta chain) was observed in a study of OX40 agonist ivuxolimab in advanced cancers. V gave up 3 bases and J gave up 0 bases, with 6 bases separating them. Germline V gives CDR1 WNHNN, CDR2 SYGVQD (reference sequence). The length of the CDR3 is 13 residues. TCRdb keeps only in-frame clones here, not all; method: immunoSEQ multiplex PCR. The data hold some 70,000 clones, with roughly nine tenths observed a single time. This clone was picked up a small number of times. The input for sequencing was CD4+ or CD8+ T cells sorted from blood, taken in a trial of the OX40 agonist ivuxolimab. The TCR comes from an adult with an advanced solid tumor such as melanoma, head and neck, liver or kidney cancer. This chain connects TRBV10-1 to TRBJ2-7; D is uncertain. In DNA form, the CDR3 reads TGCGCCAGCAGTGAAGACAACTCCTACGAGCAGTACTTC. Translated, it gives CASSEDNSYEQYF.